The T cell receptor (beta chain) described here comes from a study of T cells in Graves' hyperthyroidism and ophthalmopathy. The length of the CDR3 is 13 residues. Per germline, CDR1 DFQATT and CDR2 SNEGSKA (reference sequence). V lost 0 bases, J lost 7 bases, and 9 bases lay in between. This clonotype was counted many times. Its specificity is unknown. The hyperthyroidism was newly diagnosed and had lasted under 2 months; the patients were aged 18 to 65. Diagnosing involved the use of clinical symptoms, serum thyroxine and TRAb, thyroid ultrasound and orbital computed tomography. Study-wide results and caveats: Most expanded thyroid clonotypes above 0.001 also appeared in blood. Stable hyperthyroidism was told apart from ophthalmopathy by a model built on 13 V-J features.

TCR beta CDR3 region amplification was performed from RNA transcripts. Researchers ran a first-round RT-PCR on the TCR CDR3 using the HTBI primer set. From the multiplex PCR reads, TCRdb called clonotypes with MiXCR, one entry per CDR3 protein. The sample has 450,000 to 700,000 distinct CDR3 sequences; more than 45% are singletons. The sample consisted of peripheral blood or thyroid tissue (not recorded which). This chain connects TRBV20-1 to TRBJ2-2; no clear D. The clonotype was recovered from a young woman with Graves' hyperthyroidism. For the CDR3, the DNA is TGCAGTGCTAGAGAAATCGGCGACGGGGAGCTGTTTTTT. Translation: CSAREIGDGELFF.